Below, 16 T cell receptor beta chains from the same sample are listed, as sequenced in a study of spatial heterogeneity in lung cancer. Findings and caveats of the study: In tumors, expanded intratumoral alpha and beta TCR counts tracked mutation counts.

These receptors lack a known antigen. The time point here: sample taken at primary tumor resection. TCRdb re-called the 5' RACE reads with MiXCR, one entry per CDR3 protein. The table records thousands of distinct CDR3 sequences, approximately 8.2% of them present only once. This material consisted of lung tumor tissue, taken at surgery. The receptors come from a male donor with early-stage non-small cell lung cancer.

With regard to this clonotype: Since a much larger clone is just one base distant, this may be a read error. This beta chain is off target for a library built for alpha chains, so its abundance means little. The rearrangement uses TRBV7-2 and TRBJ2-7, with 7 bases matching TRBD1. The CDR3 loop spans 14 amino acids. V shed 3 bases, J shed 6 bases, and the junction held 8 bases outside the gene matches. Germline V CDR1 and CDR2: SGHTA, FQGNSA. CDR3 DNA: TGTGCCAGCAGCTTTACAGGGGCAGATATCGAGCAGTACTTC. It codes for CASSFTGADIEQYF.

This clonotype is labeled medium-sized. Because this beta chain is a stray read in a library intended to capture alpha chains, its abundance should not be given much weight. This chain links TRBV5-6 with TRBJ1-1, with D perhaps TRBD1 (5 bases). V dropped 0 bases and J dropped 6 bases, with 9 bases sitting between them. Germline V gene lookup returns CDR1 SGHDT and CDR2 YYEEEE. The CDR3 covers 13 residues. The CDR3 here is CASSLVAGSEAFF. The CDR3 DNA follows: TGTGCCAGCAGCTTGGTTGCAGGGTCTGAAGCTTTCTTT. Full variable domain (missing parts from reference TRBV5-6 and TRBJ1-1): DAGVTQSPTHLIKTRGQQVTLRCSPKSGHDTVSWYQQALGQGPQFIFQYYEEEERQRGNFPDRFSGHQFPNYSSELNVNALLLGDSALYLCASSLVAGSEAFFGQGTRLTVV.

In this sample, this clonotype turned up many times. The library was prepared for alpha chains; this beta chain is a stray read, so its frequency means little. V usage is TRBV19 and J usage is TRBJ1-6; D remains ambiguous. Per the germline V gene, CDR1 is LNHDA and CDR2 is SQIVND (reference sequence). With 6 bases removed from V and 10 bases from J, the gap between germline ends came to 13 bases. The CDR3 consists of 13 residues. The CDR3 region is CASRFDGRSPLHF. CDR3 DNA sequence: TGTGCCAGTAGATTCGATGGGAGGTCACCCCTCCACTTT.

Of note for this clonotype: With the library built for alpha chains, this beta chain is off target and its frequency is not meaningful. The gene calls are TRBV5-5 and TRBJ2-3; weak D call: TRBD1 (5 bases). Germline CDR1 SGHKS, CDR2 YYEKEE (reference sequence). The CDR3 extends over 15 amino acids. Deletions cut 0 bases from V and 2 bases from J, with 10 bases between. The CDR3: CASSLGGVYTDTQYF. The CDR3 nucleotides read TGTGCCAGCAGCTTGGGGGGCGTATACACAGATACGCAGTATTTT.

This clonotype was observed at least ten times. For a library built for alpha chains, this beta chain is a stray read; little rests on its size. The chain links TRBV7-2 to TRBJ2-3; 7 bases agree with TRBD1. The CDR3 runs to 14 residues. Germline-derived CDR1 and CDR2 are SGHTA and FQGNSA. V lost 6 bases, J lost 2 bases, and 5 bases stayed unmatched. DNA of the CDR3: TGTGCCAGCAGACCGGGACAGAACACAGATACGCAGTATTTT. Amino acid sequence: CASRPGQNTDTQYF. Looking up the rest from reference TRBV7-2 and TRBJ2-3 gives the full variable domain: GAGVSQSPSNKVTEKGKDVELRCDPISGHTALYWYRQSLGQGLEFLIYFQGNSAPDKSGLPSDRFSAERTGGSVSTLTIQRTQQEDSAVYLCASRPGQNTDTQYFGPGTRLTVL.

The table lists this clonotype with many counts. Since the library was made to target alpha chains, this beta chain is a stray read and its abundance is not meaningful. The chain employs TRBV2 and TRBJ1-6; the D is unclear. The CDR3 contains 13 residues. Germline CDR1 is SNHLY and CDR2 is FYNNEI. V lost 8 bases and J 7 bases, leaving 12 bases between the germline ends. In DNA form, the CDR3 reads TGTGCCAGCGGTAGAGGGCAGAATTCACCCCTCCACTTT. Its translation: CASGRGQNSPLHF.

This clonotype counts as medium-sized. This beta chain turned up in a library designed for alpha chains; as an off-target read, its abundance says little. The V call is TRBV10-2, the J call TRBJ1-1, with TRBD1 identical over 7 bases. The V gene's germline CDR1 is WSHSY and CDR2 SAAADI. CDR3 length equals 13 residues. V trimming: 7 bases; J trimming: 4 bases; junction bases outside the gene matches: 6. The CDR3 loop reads CASKRGRLTEAFF. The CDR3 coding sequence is TGCGCCAGCAAAAGGGGGCGGCTCACTGAAGCTTTCTTT.

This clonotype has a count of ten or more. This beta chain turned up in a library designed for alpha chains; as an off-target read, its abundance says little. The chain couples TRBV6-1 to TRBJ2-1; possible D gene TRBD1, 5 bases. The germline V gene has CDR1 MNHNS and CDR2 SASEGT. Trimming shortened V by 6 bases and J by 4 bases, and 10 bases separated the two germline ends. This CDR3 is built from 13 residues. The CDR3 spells CASRRGSYNEQFF. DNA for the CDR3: TGTGCCAGCAGAAGGGGCTCTTACAATGAGCAGTTCTTC.

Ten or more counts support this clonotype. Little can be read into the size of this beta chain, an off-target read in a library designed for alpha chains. CDR3 sequence reads: CASSLTGRGETQYF. DNA of the CDR3: TGTGCCAGCAGTTTAACAGGGCGGGGAGAGACCCAGTACTTC. The chain joins TRBV6-6 to TRBJ2-5; the D call may be TRBD1 or TRBD2 (6 bases each). The V end was cut by 4 bases, the J end by 4 bases, with 13 bases between. CDR3 length: 14 residues. CDR1 is MNHNY and CDR2 is SVGAGI in the germline V gene (reference sequence).

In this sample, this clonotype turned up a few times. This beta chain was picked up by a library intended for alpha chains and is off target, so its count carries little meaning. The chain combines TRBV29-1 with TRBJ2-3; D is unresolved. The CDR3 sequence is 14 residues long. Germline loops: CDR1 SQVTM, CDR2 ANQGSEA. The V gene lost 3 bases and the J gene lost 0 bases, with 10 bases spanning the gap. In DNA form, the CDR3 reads TGCAGCGTTGACCTGGAGACTAGCACAGATACGCAGTATTTT. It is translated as CSVDLETSTDTQYF.

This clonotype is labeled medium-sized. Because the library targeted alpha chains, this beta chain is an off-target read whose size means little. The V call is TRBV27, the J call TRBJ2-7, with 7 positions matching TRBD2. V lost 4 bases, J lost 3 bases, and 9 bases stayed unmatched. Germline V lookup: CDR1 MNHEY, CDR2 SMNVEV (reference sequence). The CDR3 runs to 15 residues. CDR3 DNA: TGTGCCAGCAGTTCATCCGGGACTAATATCTACGAGCAGTACTTC. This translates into CASSSSGTNIYEQYF.

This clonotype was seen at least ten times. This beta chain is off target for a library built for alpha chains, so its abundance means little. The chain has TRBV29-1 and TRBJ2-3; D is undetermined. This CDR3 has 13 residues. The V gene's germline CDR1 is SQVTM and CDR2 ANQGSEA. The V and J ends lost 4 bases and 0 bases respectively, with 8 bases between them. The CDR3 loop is CSVGKPSTDTQYF. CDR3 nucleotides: TGCAGCGTTGGAAAACCTAGCACAGATACGCAGTATTTT.

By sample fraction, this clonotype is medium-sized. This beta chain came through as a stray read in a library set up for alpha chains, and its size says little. CDR3 region: CASSLFLLAGQETQYF. In nucleotides, the CDR3 is TGTGCCAGCAGCTTATTCCTCCTAGCGGGACAAGAGACCCAGTACTTC. The chain combines TRBV7-8 with TRBJ2-5, with 9 bases lining up with TRBD2. This CDR3 region has 16 residues. The germline CDR1 and CDR2 sequences are SGHVS and FQNEAQ. Germline trimming cut 2 bases from V and 2 bases from J; bases unmatched to any gene: 6.

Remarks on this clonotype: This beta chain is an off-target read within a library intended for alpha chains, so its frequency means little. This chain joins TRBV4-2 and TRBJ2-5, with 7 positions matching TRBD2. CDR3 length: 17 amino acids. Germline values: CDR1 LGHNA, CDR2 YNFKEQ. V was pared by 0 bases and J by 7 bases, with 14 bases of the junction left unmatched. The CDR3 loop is CASSQDGVEGGYGTQYF. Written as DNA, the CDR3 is TGTGCCAGCAGCCAAGATGGAGTTGAGGGAGGGTATGGGACCCAGTACTTC.

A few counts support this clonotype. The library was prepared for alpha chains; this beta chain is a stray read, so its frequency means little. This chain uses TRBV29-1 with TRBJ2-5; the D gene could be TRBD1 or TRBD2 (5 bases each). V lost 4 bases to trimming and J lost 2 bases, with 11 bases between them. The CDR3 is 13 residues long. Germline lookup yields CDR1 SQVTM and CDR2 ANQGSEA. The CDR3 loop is CSVARDGQETQYF. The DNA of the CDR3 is TGCAGCGTTGCCCGGGACGGGCAAGAGACCCAGTACTTC.

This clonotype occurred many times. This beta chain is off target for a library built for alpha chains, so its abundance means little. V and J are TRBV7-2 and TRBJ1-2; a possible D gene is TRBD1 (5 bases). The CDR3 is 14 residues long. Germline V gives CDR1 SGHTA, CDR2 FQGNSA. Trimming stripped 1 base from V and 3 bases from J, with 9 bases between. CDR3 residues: CASSLVDSYYGYTF. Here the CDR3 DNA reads TGTGCCAGCAGCTTAGTCGACAGCTACTATGGCTACACCTTC.